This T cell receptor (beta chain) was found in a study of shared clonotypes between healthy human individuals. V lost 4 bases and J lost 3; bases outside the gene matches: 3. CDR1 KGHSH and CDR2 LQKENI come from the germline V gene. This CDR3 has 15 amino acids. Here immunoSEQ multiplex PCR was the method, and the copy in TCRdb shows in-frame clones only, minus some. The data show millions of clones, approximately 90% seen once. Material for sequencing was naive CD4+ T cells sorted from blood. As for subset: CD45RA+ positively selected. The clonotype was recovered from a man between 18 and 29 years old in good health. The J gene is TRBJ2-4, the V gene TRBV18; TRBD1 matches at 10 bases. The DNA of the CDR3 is TGTGCCAGCTCACTCGGGACAGGGGACAAAAACATTCAGTACTTC. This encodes CASSLGTGDKNIQYF.